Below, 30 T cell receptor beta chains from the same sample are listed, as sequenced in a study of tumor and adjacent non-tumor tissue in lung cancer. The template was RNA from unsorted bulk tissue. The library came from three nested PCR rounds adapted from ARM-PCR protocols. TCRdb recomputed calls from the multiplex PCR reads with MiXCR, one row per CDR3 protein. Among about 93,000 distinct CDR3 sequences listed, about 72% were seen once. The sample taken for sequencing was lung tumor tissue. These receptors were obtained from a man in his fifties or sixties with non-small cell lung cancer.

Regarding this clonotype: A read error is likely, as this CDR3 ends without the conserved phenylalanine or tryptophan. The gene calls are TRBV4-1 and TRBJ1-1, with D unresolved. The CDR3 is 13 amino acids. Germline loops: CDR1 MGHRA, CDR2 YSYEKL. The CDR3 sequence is CASSTRVNIEAFL. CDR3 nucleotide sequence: TGCGCCAGCAGCACACGGGTTAACATTGAAGCTTTCTTG.

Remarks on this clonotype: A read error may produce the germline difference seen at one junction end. Here the CDR3 reads CASGQVTDYEQYF. The CDR3 DNA reads as TGCGCCAGCGGCCAAGTGACAGACTACGAGCAGTACTTC. This chain joins TRBV4-1 and TRBJ2-7, with D possibly matching TRBD1 (5 bases). CDR1 and CDR2 (germline): MGHRA, YSYEKL. This CDR3 region has 13 residues.

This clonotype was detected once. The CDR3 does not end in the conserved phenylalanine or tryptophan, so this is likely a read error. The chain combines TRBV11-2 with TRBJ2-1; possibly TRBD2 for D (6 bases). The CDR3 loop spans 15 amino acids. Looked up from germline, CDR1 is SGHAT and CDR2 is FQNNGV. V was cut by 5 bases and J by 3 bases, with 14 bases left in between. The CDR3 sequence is CASSQGTQFYNEQFL. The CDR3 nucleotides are TGTGCCAGCAGCCAAGGGACTCAGTTCTACAATGAGCAGTTCTTA.

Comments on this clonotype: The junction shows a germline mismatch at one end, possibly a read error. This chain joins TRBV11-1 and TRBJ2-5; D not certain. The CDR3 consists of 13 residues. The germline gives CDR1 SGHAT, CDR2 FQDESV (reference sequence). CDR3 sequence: CANSQDGQVTQYF. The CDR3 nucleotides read TGTGCCAACAGTCAGGACGGTCAAGTGACCCAGTACTTC.

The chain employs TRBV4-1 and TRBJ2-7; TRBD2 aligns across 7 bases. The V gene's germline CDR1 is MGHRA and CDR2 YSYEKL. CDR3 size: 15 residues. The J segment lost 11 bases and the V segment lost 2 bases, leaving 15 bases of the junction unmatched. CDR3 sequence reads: CASSQLVGGSYEEYF. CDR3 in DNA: TGCGCCAGCAGCCAACTGGTCGGGGGGTCCTATGAGGAGTACTTC.

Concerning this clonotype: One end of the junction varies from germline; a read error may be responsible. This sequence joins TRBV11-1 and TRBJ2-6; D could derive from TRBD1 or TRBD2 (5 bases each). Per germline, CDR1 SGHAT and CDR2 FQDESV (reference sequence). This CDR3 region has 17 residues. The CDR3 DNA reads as TGTGCCAGCAGCTTTCGCCCTGGTATCTCTGGGACCAGCGTCCTGAGTTTC. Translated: CASSFRPGISGTSVLSF. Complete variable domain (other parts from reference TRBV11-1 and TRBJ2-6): EAEVAQSPRYKITEKSQAVAFWCDPISGHATLYWYRQILGQGPELLVQFQDESVVDDSQLPKDRFSAERLKGVDSTLKIQPAELGDSAMYLCASSFRPGISGTSVLSFGAGSRLTVL.

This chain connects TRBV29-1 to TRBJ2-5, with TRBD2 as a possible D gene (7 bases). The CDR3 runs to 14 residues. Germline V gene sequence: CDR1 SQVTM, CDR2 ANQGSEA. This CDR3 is CTIGLRGGEETQYF. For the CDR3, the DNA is TGCACCATTGGCCTGAGGGGGGGTGAAGAGACCCAGTACTTC.

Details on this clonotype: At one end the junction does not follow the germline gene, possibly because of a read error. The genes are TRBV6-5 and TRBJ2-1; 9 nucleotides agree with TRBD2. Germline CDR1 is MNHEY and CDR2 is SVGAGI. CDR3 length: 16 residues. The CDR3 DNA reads TGTGCCAGCAGTTACCGGACAGCGGGAGGAGGAGATGAACAGTTCTTC. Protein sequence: CASSYRTAGGGDEQFF.

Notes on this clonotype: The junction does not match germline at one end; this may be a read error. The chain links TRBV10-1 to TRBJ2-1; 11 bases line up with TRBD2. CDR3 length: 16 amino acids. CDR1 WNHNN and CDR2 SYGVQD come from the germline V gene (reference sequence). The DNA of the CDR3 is TGCGCCAGCAGTGATGAACTAGCGGGGGTTTACAATGAGCTGTTCTTC. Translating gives CASSDELAGVYNELFF.

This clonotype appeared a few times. CDR3 DNA sequence: TGTGCCAGCAGCTTAGTTTTGGGACCCACAACGCAGCGGAACTACACAGATACGCAGTATTTT. This gives the protein CASSLVLGPTTQRNYTDTQYF. The chain employs TRBV7-9 and TRBJ2-3; D is possibly TRBD1 or TRBD2 (5 bases each). This CDR3 is built from 21 residues. V was cut by 1 base and J by 2 bases, with 28 bases left in between. Per germline, CDR1 SEHNR and CDR2 FQNEAQ (reference sequence).

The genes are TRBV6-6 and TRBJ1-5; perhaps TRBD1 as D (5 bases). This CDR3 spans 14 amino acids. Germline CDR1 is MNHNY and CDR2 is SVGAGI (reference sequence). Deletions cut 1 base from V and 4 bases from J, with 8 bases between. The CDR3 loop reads CASSYWGDNQPQHF. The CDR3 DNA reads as TGTGCCAGCAGTTACTGGGGGGATAATCAGCCCCAGCATTTT.

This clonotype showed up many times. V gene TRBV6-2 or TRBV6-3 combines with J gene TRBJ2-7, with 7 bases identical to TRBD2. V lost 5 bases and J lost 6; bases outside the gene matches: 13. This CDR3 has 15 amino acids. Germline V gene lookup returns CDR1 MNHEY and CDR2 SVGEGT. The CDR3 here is CASSLPGLVRGEQYF. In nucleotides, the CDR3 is TGTGCCAGCAGTCTCCCCGGACTAGTTAGGGGCGAGCAGTACTTC.

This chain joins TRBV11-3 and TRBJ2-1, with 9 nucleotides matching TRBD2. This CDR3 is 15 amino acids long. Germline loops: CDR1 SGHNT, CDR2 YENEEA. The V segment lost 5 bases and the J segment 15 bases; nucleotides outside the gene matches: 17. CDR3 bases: TGTGCCAGCAGCCACGGGATTAGCGGGAGCCATGTGCGGTTCTTC. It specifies CASSHGISGSHVRFF.

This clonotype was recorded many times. The CDR3 DNA is TGTGCCAGCACCCCAACTAGCGGGGGTTACAATGAGCAGTTCTTC. This codes for CASTPTSGGYNEQFF. The chain employs TRBV28 and TRBJ2-1, with 11 bases that match TRBD2. Germline lookup yields CDR1 MDHEN and CDR2 SYDVKM. V gave up 7 bases and J gave up 4 bases; unmatched junction bases: 6. The CDR3 sequence is 15 residues long.

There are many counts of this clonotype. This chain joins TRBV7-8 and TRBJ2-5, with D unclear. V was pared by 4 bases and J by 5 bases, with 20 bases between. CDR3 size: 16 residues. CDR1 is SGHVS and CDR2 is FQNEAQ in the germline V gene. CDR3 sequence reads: CASSYPKGPGPETQYF. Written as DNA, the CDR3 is TGTGCCAGCAGCTACCCCAAAGGACCCGGGCCGGAGACCCAGTACTTC.

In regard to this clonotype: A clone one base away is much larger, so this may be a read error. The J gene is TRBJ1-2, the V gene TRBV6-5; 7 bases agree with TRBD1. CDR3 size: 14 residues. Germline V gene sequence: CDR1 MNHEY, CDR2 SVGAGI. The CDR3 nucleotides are TGTACCAGCAATCGACAGGGTGGGAGTGGAGGCTACACCTTC. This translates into CTSNRQGGSGGYTF.

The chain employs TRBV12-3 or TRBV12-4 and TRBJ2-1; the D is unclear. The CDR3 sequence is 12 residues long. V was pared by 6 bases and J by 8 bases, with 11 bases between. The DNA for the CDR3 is TGTGCCAGCAGCTCAGTGATGGATGAGCAGTTCTTC. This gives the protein CASSSVMDEQFF.

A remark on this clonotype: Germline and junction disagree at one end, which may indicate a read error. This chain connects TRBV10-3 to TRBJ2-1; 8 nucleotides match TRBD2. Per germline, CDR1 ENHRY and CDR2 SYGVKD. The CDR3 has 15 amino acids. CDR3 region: CSISESTGRANEQFF. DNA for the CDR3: TGTTCCATCAGTGAGTCGACCGGGAGGGCAAATGAACAGTTCTTC.

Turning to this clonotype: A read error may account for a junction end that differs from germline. CDR3 in amino acids: CTVEGSFNRSVLYNEQFF. CDR3 sequence (DNA): TGCACCGTTGAAGGGAGTTTTAACAGAAGTGTTCTGTACAATGAGCAGTTCTTC. The V gene is TRBV29-1, the J gene TRBJ2-1; possibly TRBD2 for D (5 bases). Germline CDR1 and CDR2: SQVTM and ANQGSEA. CDR3 length: 18 amino acids.

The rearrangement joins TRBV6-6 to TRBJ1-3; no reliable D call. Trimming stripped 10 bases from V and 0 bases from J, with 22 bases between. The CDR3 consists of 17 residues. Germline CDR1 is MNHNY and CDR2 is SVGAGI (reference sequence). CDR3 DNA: TGTGCCAATTACTCGATTGTGACGGGCAGCTCTGGAAACACCATATATTTT. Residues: CANYSIVTGSSGNTIYF.

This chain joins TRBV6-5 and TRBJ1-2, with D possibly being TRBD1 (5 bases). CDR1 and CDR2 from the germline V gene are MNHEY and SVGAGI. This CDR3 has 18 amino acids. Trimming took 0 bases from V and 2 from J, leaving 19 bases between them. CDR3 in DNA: TGTGCCAGCAGTTACTCGGGGCAGGGTGAATCCCAAAACTATGGCTACACCTTC. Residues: CASSYSGQGESQNYGYTF.

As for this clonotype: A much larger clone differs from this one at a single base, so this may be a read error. The CDR3 coding sequence is TGTGCCAGCAGTTACAGGTGGGATTCACCCCTCCACTTT. As protein: CASSYRWDSPLHF. The rearrangement joins TRBV12-3 or TRBV12-4 to TRBJ1-6; TRBD1 is a possible D gene (5 bases). V lost 4 bases to trimming and J lost 8 bases, with 9 bases between them. This CDR3 has 13 residues.

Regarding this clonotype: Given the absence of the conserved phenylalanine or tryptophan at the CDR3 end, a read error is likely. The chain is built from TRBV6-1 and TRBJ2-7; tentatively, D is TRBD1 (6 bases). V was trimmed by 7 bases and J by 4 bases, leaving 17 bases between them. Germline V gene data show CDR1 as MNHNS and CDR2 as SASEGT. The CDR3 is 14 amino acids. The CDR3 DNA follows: TGTGCCAGCACGCTACCCGGGACACCTTACGAGCAGTACTAT. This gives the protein CASTLPGTPYEQYY.

In DNA form, the CDR3 reads TGTGCCAGCAGAACCCGGGTCGACATGGGGGACAGTGGCTACACCTTC. Protein sequence: CASRTRVDMGDSGYTF. This chain joins TRBV6-5 and TRBJ1-2, with 7 bases matching TRBD1. V trimming: 6 bases; J trimming: 7 bases; junction bases outside the gene matches: 17. The CDR3 consists of 16 residues. The germline V gene encodes CDR1 MNHEY and CDR2 SVGAGI.

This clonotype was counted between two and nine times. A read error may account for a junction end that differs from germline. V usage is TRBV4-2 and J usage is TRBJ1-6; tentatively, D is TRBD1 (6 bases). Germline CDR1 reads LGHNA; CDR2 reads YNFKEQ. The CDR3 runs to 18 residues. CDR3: CASSHETPGQIYNSPPHF. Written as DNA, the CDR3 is TGTGCCAGTAGCCACGAAACCCCCGGACAGATCTATAATTCACCCCCCCACTTT.

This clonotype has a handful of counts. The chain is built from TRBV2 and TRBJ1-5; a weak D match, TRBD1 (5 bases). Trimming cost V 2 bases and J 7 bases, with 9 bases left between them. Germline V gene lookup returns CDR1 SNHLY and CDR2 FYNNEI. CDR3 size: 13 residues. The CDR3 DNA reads TGTGCCAGCAGTGAAATAGGGGACCAGCCCCAGCATTTT. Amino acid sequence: CASSEIGDQPQHF.

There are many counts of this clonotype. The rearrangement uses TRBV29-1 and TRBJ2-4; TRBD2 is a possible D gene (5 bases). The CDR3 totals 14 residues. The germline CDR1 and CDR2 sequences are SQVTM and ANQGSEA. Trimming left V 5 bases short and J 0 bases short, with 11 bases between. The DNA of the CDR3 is TGCAGCGTTAGCGCGGGCGTAGCCAAAAACATTCAGTACTTC. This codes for CSVSAGVAKNIQYF.

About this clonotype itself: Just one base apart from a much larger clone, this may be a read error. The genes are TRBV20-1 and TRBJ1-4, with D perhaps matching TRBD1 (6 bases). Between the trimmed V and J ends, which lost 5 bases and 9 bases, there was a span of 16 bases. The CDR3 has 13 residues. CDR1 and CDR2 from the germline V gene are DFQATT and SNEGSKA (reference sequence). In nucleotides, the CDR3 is TGCAGTGCTCAAGACGGAGGGGGTCAAAAACTGTTTTTT. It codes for CSAQDGGGQKLFF.

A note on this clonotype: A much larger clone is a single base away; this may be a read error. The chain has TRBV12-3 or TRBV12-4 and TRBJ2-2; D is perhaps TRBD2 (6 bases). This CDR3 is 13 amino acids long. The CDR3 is CASSPRPVGGLFF. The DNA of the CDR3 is TGTGCCAGCAGTCCTCGACCCGTCGGGGGGCTGTTTTTT.

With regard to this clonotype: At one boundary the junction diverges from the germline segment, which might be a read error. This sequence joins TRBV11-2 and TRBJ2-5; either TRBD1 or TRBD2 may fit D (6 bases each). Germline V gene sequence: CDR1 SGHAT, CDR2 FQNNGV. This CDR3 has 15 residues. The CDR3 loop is CVSSLQGGTQETQYF. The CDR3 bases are TGTGTCAGCAGCCTCCAAGGCGGGACACAAGAGACCCAGTACTTC. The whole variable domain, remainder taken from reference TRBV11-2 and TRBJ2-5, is EAGVAQSPRYKIIEKRQSVAFWCNPISGHATLYWYQQILGQGPKLLIQFQNNGVVDDSQLPKDRFSAERLKGVDSTLKIQPAKLEDSAVYLCVSSLQGGTQETQYFGPGTRLLVL.